This T cell receptor beta chain was sequenced during a study of blood T cell repertoires in COVID-19. Study background: Material from acute and convalescent COVID-19 was sourced from the United States, Italy and Spain. Nucleic acid was either cDNA or gDNA, and it came from T cells, B-cell-depleted T cells, or PBMCs.

Original analysis: Nucleated cell number was recorded as an estimate derived from reference gene primer amplification. The data were produced by immunoSEQ multiplex PCR, yet TCRdb's version contains in-frame clones alone and is incomplete. That table supplies the V and J calls and clone size; D and trimming were determined from the DNA. The table includes fewer than 300,000 clones, approximately 86% detected once. Germline CDR1 is SGHDT and CDR2 is YYEEEE. This CDR3 has 14 amino acids. V gave up 2 bases and J gave up 1 base, with 10 bases separating them. Material for sequencing was peripheral blood. This sequence originates from a middle-aged man who had recovered from COVID-19. The chain has TRBV5-6 and TRBJ2-7; tentatively, D is TRBD1 (6 bases). DNA of the CDR3: TGTGCCAGCAGCTTTGTCGGACAGTCCTACGAGCAGTACTTC. This codes for CASSFVGQSYEQYF.